This section outlines one T cell receptor beta chain sequence together with its context. Its antigen is still unknown. Data came from immunoSEQ multiplex PCR; TCRdb stores just in-frame clones and leaves some out. The repertoire consists of some 190,000 clones, with roughly nine tenths occurring once and the leading ten covering 6.5% to 7%. The data derive from a study of T cell responses to AZD1222 COVID-19 vaccine. Regarding the study as a whole: Regions 160-218 and 743-854 held dominance among vaccine-associated CD4 TCRs, which spanned spike. Donors in the cohort were predominantly white British and more often female, and clonal diversity was possibly underestimated. The breadth and depth of Spike-specific TCRs increased once two AZD1222 doses had been given. In the spike-specific TCR repertoire, nearly half reportedly target unmutated variant regions.

The CDR3 length is 15 residues. Germline CDR1 reads KGHSH; CDR2 reads LQKENI. Trimming removed 6 bases from V and 2 bases from J; junction bases left unmatched: 3. This TCR derives from an adult in good health. The material was peripheral blood, obtained on day 0 of AZD1222 vaccination. The rearrangement joins TRBV18 to TRBJ1-5; 11 bases fit TRBD1. The CDR3 loop is CASSPGQGGNQPQHF. CDR3 nucleotides: TGTGCCAGCTCGCCGGGACAGGGGGGCAATCAGCCCCAGCATTTT.